The TCR beta chain under discussion was sequenced for a study of CD8+ T cells in alopecia areata. Background on the study: Those treated were given oral tofacitinib at 5 to 10 mg twice daily.

V was cut by 2 bases and J by 3 bases, with 8 bases left in between. This CDR3 comprises 13 residues. Germline CDR1 and CDR2: MNHNS and SASEGT. The study, taken as a whole, reports: Alphabeta T cells residing in normal skin are also sequenced in scalp samples. Amid tofacitinib therapy, many expanded lesional clones stayed present in scalp and blood.

Sequencing templates came from extracted RNA that was reverse transcribed into cDNA. Sequenced by immunoSEQ multiplex PCR; TCRdb stores in-frame clones only, minus some. The profile shows some 150,000 clones, around 86% of them singletons. Documented treatment: oral pan-JAK inhibitor, 5-10 mg twice daily. From PBMCs, CD4+ and CD8+ T cells were sorted. With regard to this clone: What it binds is unknown.

The sample was CD8+ T cells sorted from blood, taken at week 4, from a patient treated with tofacitinib. This TCR came from a human donor with alopecia areata. The chain carries TRBV6-1 and TRBJ2-7; D remains ambiguous. CDR3 DNA: TGTGCCAGCAGTGAATCACAAGACTACGAGCAGTACTTC. Protein: CASSESQDYEQYF.